The present TCR beta chain was sequenced within a study of human T cells and chemical hapten exposure. Whole-study findings and limits: Among expanded TCRs, significantly more large CDR3 similarity clusters formed than among controls.

This CDR3 is 12 amino acids long. V dropped 8 bases and J dropped 10 bases, with 17 bases sitting between them. CDR1 and CDR2 from the germline V gene are MDHEN and SYDVKM. A word on this clonotype: Its antigen is not identified.

MiXCR was run by TCRdb on the RACE reads, yielding one entry per CDR3 protein. The table records tens of thousands of distinct CDR3 sequences, about 10% of them present only once. The time point here: patch test 2, 6 weeks after DPC sensitization. Treatment described: therapeutic diphenylcyclopropenone sensitization with weekly scalp DPC. The study drew its donors from alopecia patients who were 18 to 70 years old and suitable for DPC. The chain has TRBV28 and TRBJ1-1; weak D call: TRBD1 (5 bases). The receptor's source is a woman between 45 and 65 years old with alopecia areata. Some clones in this sample may be carry-over from other donors' samples. Material: whole blood, obtained in connection with sensitization to the hapten diphenylcyclopropenone (DPC). The CDR3 region is CASLNWGRRAFF. CDR3 sequence (DNA): TGTGCCAGCCTCAATTGGGGCAGGAGAGCTTTCTTT.